This is a list of T cell receptor beta chains from one sample in a study of blood T cell repertoires in COVID-19. Data came from immunoSEQ multiplex PCR; TCRdb stores just in-frame clones and leaves some out. Among around 220,000 clones listed, more than 60% were seen once. The sequenced sample was peripheral blood. The receptors were gathered from a middle-aged woman with active or convalescent COVID-19. The CDR3 runs from the conserved cysteine through the conserved F or W. The order of the fields is J gene, V gene, D gene, CDR3 DNA, CDR3 protein. A D gene is named only where the DNA matches it firmly.

>TRBJ1-1|TRBV9|.
TGTGCCAGCAGCGTAGCGAGGGAAACTGAAGCTTTCTTT
CASSVARETEAFF
>TRBJ1-1|TRBV6-5|TRBD1
TGTGCCAGCAGTTCAGGACAGGGGGCTAGTGAAGCTTTCTTT
CASSSGQGASEAFF
>TRBJ2-7|TRBV7-2|TRBD2
TGTGCCACTAGCGGGGGGGTCTACGAGCAGTACTTC
CATSGGVYEQYF
>TRBJ2-1|TRBV28|.
TGTGCCAGCAGTTTATTCGAGGGAGGTGAGCAGTTCTTC
CASSLFEGGEQFF
>TRBJ2-1|TRBV3-1/TRBV3-2|TRBD1
TGTGCCAGCAGCTTAACAGGGGTGGCCTACAATGAGCAGTTCTTC
CASSLTGVAYNEQFF
>TRBJ1-6|TRBV15|.
TGTGCCACCAGCAGCGGGAAGCCTTGGGATAATTCACCCCTCCACTTT
CATSSGKPWDNSPLHF
>TRBJ2-5|TRBV5-1|TRBD1
TGCGCCAGTAGCGGACAGGGTCTACAAGAGACCCAGTACTTC
CASSGQGLQETQYF
>TRBJ2-1|TRBV7-9|TRBD2
TGTGCCAGCAGCTTACGCGGCGGGGGATGGGGCAATGAGCAGTTCTTC
CASSLRGGGWGNEQFF
>TRBJ2-3|TRBV6-5|.
TGTGCCAGCAGAACAAGAGGGGGGGCGAAAGATACGCAGTATTTT
CASRTRGGAKDTQYF
>TRBJ2-1|TRBV14|TRBD2
TGTGCCAGCCGCAGAGCGGGGGGTAGGTGGAATGAGCAGTTCTTC
CASRRAGGRWNEQFF